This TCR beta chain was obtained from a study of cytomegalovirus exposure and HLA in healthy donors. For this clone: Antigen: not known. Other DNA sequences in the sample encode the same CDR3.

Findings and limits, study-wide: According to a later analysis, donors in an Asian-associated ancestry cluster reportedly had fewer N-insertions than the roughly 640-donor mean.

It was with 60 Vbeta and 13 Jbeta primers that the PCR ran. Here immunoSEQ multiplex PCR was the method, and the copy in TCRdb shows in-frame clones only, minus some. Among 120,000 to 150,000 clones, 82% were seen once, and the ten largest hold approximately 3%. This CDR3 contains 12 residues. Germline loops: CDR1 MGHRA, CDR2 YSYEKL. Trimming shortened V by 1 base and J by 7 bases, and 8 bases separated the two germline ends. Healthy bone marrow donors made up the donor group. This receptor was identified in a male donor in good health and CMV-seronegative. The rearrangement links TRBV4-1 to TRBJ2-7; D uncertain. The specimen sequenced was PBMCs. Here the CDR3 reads CASSQGLGEQYF. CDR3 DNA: TGCGCCAGCAGCCAAGGACTTGGGGAGCAGTACTTC.